These 5 T cell receptor beta chains came from one sample sequenced in a study of blood T cell repertoires in COVID-19. Sequencing used immunoSEQ multiplex PCR; TCRdb keeps in-frame clones, though not all of them. Of tens of thousands of clones listed, approximately 80% are singletons. The source material was peripheral blood. All receptors come from an elderly man with acute or convalescent COVID-19.

This chain connects TRBV18 to TRBJ2-1; 14 bases fit TRBD2. Germline CDR1 is KGHSH and CDR2 is LQKENI. Unmatched junction bases numbered 12, after V lost 2 bases and J lost 6 bases. This CDR3 region has 19 residues. CDR3 nucleotide sequence: TGTGCCAGCTCACCAGGGACTAGCGGGAGTTTGGTCGCCAGCAATGAGCAGTTCTTC. It translates to CASSPGTSGSLVASNEQFF.

V usage is TRBV5-1 and J usage is TRBJ2-6, with D possibly being TRBD2 (5 bases). Trimming shortened V by 4 bases and J by 1 base, and 12 bases separated the two germline ends. This CDR3 has 16 amino acids. Germline V gene lookup returns CDR1 SGHRS and CDR2 YFSETQ. DNA of the CDR3: TGCGCCAGCAGCCCGGCCAGCGGTTCTGGGGCCAACGTCCTGACTTTC. Protein: CASSPASGSGANVLTF.

The table lists this clone with a count of one. The V and J genes are TRBV11-2 and TRBJ2-5, with D possibly matching TRBD2 (5 bases). The CDR3 loop spans 16 amino acids. Germline V CDR1 and CDR2: SGHAT, FQNNGV. V was cut by 1 base and J by 3 bases, with 15 bases left in between. This CDR3 reads CASSLVQGGREETQYF. CDR3 DNA: TGTGCCAGCAGCTTAGTCCAAGGAGGACGAGAAGAGACCCAGTACTTC.

The chain uses TRBV4-3 and TRBJ2-2; 14 bases align to TRBD2. The CDR3 extends over 20 amino acids. Looked up from germline, CDR1 is LGHNA and CDR2 is YSLEER. After removal of 0 bases from V and 3 bases from J, the junction contained 9 bases not matched to a gene. CDR3 sequence: CASSQDLGTSGSGDTGELFF. CDR3 DNA sequence: TGCGCCAGCAGCCAAGATTTAGGGACTAGCGGGAGTGGTGACACCGGGGAGCTGTTTTTT.

Details on this clone: In the same sample, other DNA sequences code for this CDR3. The chain employs TRBV7-2 and TRBJ2-5; 8 positions agree with TRBD2. CDR1 is SGHTA and CDR2 is FQGNSA in the germline V gene. The J segment lost 4 bases and the V segment lost 0 bases, leaving 1 base of the junction unmatched. This CDR3 is 14 amino acids long. In DNA, the CDR3 is TGTGCCAGCAGCTTAGCCGGGAGGGGAGAGACCCAGTACTTC. This codes for CASSLAGRGETQYF. Looking up the rest from reference TRBV7-2 and TRBJ2-5 gives the full variable domain: GAGVSQSPSNKVTEKGKDVELRCDPISGHTALYWYRQSLGQGLEFLIYFQGNSAPDKSGLPSDRFSAERTGGSVSTLTIQRTQQEDSAVYLCASSLAGRGETQYFGPGTRLLVL.